Listed here are 24 T cell receptor beta chains from one sample, sequenced in a study of CD8+ T cells in alopecia areata. RNA was extracted and reverse transcribed into cDNA as the sequencing template. The table came from immunoSEQ multiplex PCR; TCRdb's copy has only in-frame clones and leaves some out. The repertoire holds 150,000 to 200,000 clones, approximately 57% seen once, with approximately 1% in the top ten. The treatment here: oral pan-JAK inhibitor, 5-10 mg twice daily. Sequenced here: CD4+ T cells sorted from blood, sampled at week 24, from a patient treated with tofacitinib. These receptors all come from a human donor with alopecia areata.

The chain has TRBV2 and TRBJ2-1; maybe TRBD2 (5 bases). The germline gives CDR1 SNHLY, CDR2 FYNNEI. The V gene lost 0 bases and the J gene lost 6 bases, with 12 bases spanning the gap. The length of the CDR3 is 15 residues. In nucleotides, the CDR3 is TGTGCCAGCAGTGAAGCCCGAGGGTTCGGCAATGAGCAGTTCTTC. Its translation: CASSEARGFGNEQFF.

This clone was recorded once. The V gene is TRBV5-1, the J gene TRBJ2-2; 7 bases agree with TRBD2. J was trimmed by 0 bases and V by 3 bases; bases with no gene match: 14. The CDR3 spans 19 residues. CDR1 and CDR2 from the germline V gene are SGHRS and YFSETQ. The CDR3 loop is CASSSLMGGSLANTGELFF. CDR3 nucleotide sequence: TGCGCCAGCAGCTCCCTCATGGGGGGGAGTTTGGCGAACACCGGGGAGCTGTTTTTT.

CDR3 loop: CAWSTRGGTSYNEQFF. The CDR3 bases are TGTGCCTGGAGTACCCGGGGGGGCACGTCCTACAATGAGCAGTTCTTC. The J gene is TRBJ2-1, the V gene TRBV30; TRBD2 aligns across 8 bases. The CDR3 covers 16 residues. The J segment lost 1 base and the V segment lost 2 bases, leaving 7 bases of the junction unmatched. CDR1 and CDR2 from the germline V gene are GTSNPN and SVGIG (reference sequence).

The rearrangement uses TRBV5-1 and TRBJ2-2, with 9 positions matching TRBD1. With 6 bases clipped from V and 4 bases from J, the junction kept 7 bases outside the gene matches. This CDR3 comprises 15 residues. Germline V gives CDR1 SGHRS, CDR2 YFSETQ. The CDR3 DNA reads as TGCGCCAGCACCCGGACAGGGGATATCACCGGGGAGCTGTTTTTT. Protein product: CASTRTGDITGELFF. The full variable domain, completed using reference TRBV5-1 and TRBJ2-2, is KAGVTQTPRYLIKTRGQQVTLSCSPISGHRSVSWYQQTPGQGLQFLFEYFSETQRNKGNFPGRFSGRQFSNSRSEMNVSTLELGDSALYLCASTRTGDITGELFFGEGSRLTVL.

Note on this clone: A read error may produce the germline difference seen at one junction end. The chain recombines TRBV11-2 with TRBJ2-7; no clear D. The CDR3 has 12 amino acids. Germline assignment: CDR1 SGHAT and CDR2 FQNNGV. The CDR3 loop reads CASSPPEQRSHF. CDR3 nucleotides: TGTGCCAGCAGCCCACCGGAGCAGAGATCCCACTTC.

Here the CDR3 DNA reads TGTGCCAGCAGCTTAATGGGGGGCGCTTTCCAGTACTTC. Protein product: CASSLMGGAFQYF. This sequence joins TRBV5-6 and TRBJ2-5, with D perhaps being TRBD1 or TRBD2 (6 bases each). Germline V gene data show CDR1 as SGHDT and CDR2 as YYEEEE. The CDR3 is 13 residues long. Trimming pared 2 bases from V and 10 bases from J, leaving 15 bases between.

The J gene is TRBJ1-4, the V gene TRBV4-3, with D possibly matching TRBD1 (6 bases). V was clipped by 0 bases and J by 13 bases, with 15 bases between them. The CDR3 runs to 14 residues. Germline CDR1 LGHNA, CDR2 YSLEER. CDR3: CASSQDFRSRGLFF. DNA of the CDR3: TGCGCCAGCAGCCAAGACTTTAGGAGCAGGGGACTGTTTTTT.

This clone came up a few times. The CDR3 nucleotides read TGTGCCAGCAGTCGGACTAGCGGTACCTACGAGCAGTACTTC. It is translated as CASSRTSGTYEQYF. J is TRBJ2-7 and V is TRBV7-9, with TRBD2 matching over 10 bases. Germline V lookup: CDR1 SEHNR, CDR2 FQNEAQ (reference sequence). The CDR3 has 14 amino acids. V shed 6 bases, J shed 2 bases, and the junction held 4 bases outside the gene matches.

This clone has only one observation. This chain connects TRBV6-6 to TRBJ2-2; possible D gene TRBD2, 5 bases. V was pared by 8 bases and J by 1 base, with 5 bases between. This CDR3 has 12 residues. Germline V gene lookup returns CDR1 MNHNY and CDR2 SVGAGI (reference sequence). DNA of the CDR3: TGTGCCAGCGAGGGGAACACCGGGGAGCTGTTTTTT. Translated: CASEGNTGELFF.

With respect to this clone: Other DNA sequences in this specimen translate into the identical CDR3. J is TRBJ2-3 and V is TRBV29-1; D is ambiguous. The CDR3 has 11 amino acids. Germline V gene lookup returns CDR1 SQVTM and CDR2 ANQGSEA. Between the trimmed V and J ends, which lost 6 bases and 0 bases, there was a span of 4 bases. The CDR3: CSVDSTDTQYF. In nucleotides, the CDR3 is TGCAGCGTGGATAGCACAGATACGCAGTATTTT.

The gene calls are TRBV29-1 and TRBJ2-2; 7 positions agree with TRBD1. Germline CDR1 reads SQVTM; CDR2 reads ANQGSEA. The CDR3 runs 15 residues. Losses at the gene ends were 7 bases for V and 3 bases for J; bases not matched to a gene: 11. In DNA, the CDR3 is TGCAGCGGGTTGGTGTCAGGGGGTCACACCGGGGAGCTGTTTTTT. Amino acid sequence: CSGLVSGGHTGELFF.

The chain is built from TRBV6-5 and TRBJ1-1, with D hard to call. CDR3 size: 13 residues. In germline, CDR1 is MNHEY, CDR2 SVGAGI. The V end lost 8 bases, the J end lost 0 bases, and 10 bases lay between the germline ends. The CDR3 coding sequence is TGTGCCAGCGGAGACACCCTGAACACTGAAGCTTTCTTT. Translation: CASGDTLNTEAFF.

As regards this clone: A read error may produce the germline difference seen at one junction end. The chain carries TRBV11-2 and TRBJ2-6, with D unclear. The CDR3 spans 15 residues. Germline lookup yields CDR1 SGHAT and CDR2 FQNNGV. CDR3 sequence reads: CASSLDGSGANVLTF. CDR3 nucleotide sequence: TGTGCCAGCAGTTTAGACGGCTCTGGGGCCAACGTCCTGACTTTC.

CDR3 sequence (DNA): TGCGCCAGCAGCCCCCCGACAGGGAGCTCTGGGGCCAACGTCCTGACTTTC. This encodes CASSPPTGSSGANVLTF. This sequence joins TRBV4-1 and TRBJ2-6; 7 positions agree with TRBD1. Unmatched junction bases numbered 6, after V lost 4 bases and J lost 0 bases. The germline V gene has CDR1 MGHRA and CDR2 YSYEKL. CDR3 length: 17 amino acids.

This clone was seen only a few times. The V and J genes are TRBV7-8 and TRBJ2-3, with 7 bases matching TRBD2. V lost 3 bases, J lost 2 bases, and 5 bases stayed unmatched. The CDR3 consists of 15 residues. From germline, CDR1 is SGHVS and CDR2 FQNEAQ. CDR3 coding DNA: TGTGCCAGCAGCTTGCAAGGGAGGGACACAGATACGCAGTATTTT. Protein product: CASSLQGRDTDTQYF.

This chain uses TRBV5-1 with TRBJ2-6; D remains unclear. The length of the CDR3 is 14 residues. V lost 5 bases and J 3 bases, leaving 9 bases between the germline ends. The germline V gene has CDR1 SGHRS and CDR2 YFSETQ. The CDR3 bases are TGCGCCAGCAGAGGAGTTCTTGGGGCCAACGTCCTGACTTTC. Translation: CASRGVLGANVLTF.

The V call is TRBV27, the J call TRBJ1-6, with D uncertain. Germline loops: CDR1 MNHEY, CDR2 SMNVEV (reference sequence). The CDR3 extends over 15 amino acids. Trimming shortened V by 2 bases and J by 7 bases, and 12 bases separated the two germline ends. CDR3 sequence: CASSLTSRTNSPLHF. DNA for the CDR3: TGTGCCAGCAGTTTAACATCCCGGACCAATTCACCCCTCCACTTT.

This chain connects TRBV15 to TRBJ2-7; 8 bases fit TRBD1. With 6 bases clipped from V and 2 bases from J, the junction kept 6 bases outside the gene matches. CDR1 is LNHNV, CDR2 YYDKDF, per germline (reference sequence). CDR3 length: 14 amino acids. The CDR3 bases are TGTGCCACCAGTCGACAGGGGAAGACCTACGAGCAGTACTTC. Translating gives CATSRQGKTYEQYF.

The gene calls are TRBV19 and TRBJ2-2; no clear D gene. CDR1 is LNHDA and CDR2 is SQIVND in the germline V gene (reference sequence). Trimming took off 7 bases at V and 0 bases at J, with 9 bases between the two ends. The length of the CDR3 is 14 residues. For the CDR3, the DNA is TGTGCCAGTAATTTGGCCACGAACACCGGGGAGCTGTTTTTT. Protein: CASNLATNTGELFF.

A note on this clone: Other DNA sequences within the sample encode an identical CDR3. V usage is TRBV29-1 and J usage is TRBJ2-7; 10 bases match TRBD1. This CDR3 spans 13 amino acids. CDR1 and CDR2 from the germline V gene are SQVTM and ANQGSEA. The ends lost 4 bases at V and 4 bases at J; junction bases unmatched: 4. The CDR3 region is CSVGGQGIYEQYF. CDR3 nucleotide sequence: TGCAGCGTTGGGGGACAGGGGATTTACGAGCAGTACTTC.

The gene calls are TRBV29-1 and TRBJ1-5, with D tentatively TRBD1 (5 bases). Germline-derived CDR1 and CDR2 are SQVTM and ANQGSEA. V gave up 5 bases and J gave up 0 bases, with 14 bases separating them. The CDR3 runs 15 residues. In DNA form, the CDR3 reads TGCAGCGTTAGTCAGGGAAGCGATAGCAATCAGCCCCAGCATTTT. Protein sequence: CSVSQGSDSNQPQHF.

The rearrangement uses TRBV30 and TRBJ2-3; D remains unclear. Germline CDR1 reads GTSNPN; CDR2 reads SVGIG (reference sequence). The CDR3 is 11 amino acids. The V end was cut by 2 bases, the J end by 3 bases, with 3 bases between. CDR3 in amino acids: CAWSYTDTQYF. In DNA form, the CDR3 reads TGTGCCTGGAGTTATACAGATACGCAGTATTTT.

The table lists this clone with a few counts. This CDR3 is CASSPRKDTDTQYF. The CDR3 bases are TGCGCCAGCAGCCCCCGCAAAGACACAGATACGCAGTATTTT. The V and J genes are TRBV4-3 and TRBJ2-3, with D unresolved. The CDR3 totals 14 residues. Germline V lookup: CDR1 LGHNA, CDR2 YSLEER. V dropped 4 bases and J dropped 2 bases, with 10 bases sitting between them.

The rearrangement uses TRBV15 and TRBJ2-5, with D uncertain. Germline loops: CDR1 LNHNV, CDR2 YYDKDF (reference sequence). V lost 0 bases and J 2 bases, leaving 10 bases between the germline ends. The CDR3 extends over 15 amino acids. This chain's CDR3 is CATSRDPAPQETQYF. The CDR3 DNA sequence: TGTGCCACCAGCAGAGATCCGGCTCCGCAAGAGACCCAGTACTTC.